This is a list of T cell receptor beta chains from one sample in a study of metastatic and nonmetastatic thyroid tumors. TCRdb reassembled clones from the PCR reads with MiXCR. This sample yields about 16,000 clones, of which approximately 32% are seen a single time; 10% to 15% belongs to the top ten. Sample: tumor tissue. Receptor source: a male donor with papillary thyroid cancer or a benign thyroid nodule (not recorded which). Some clones in this sample may be carry-over from other donors' samples. The CDR3 runs from the conserved cysteine through the conserved F or W. D genes are given only for firm matches. Some rows mark clone size as missing; the rest say once, few, many or name a class of expanded clone.

v_call: TRBV9
j_call: TRBJ2-5
d_call: .
clone_size: .
cdr3_aa: CASSVYGGEGQETQYF
cdr3_nt: TGTGCCAGCAGCGTATACGGGGGCGAGGGTCAAGAGACCCAGTACTTC

v_call: TRBV5-4
j_call: TRBJ2-7
d_call: .
clone_size: many
cdr3_aa: CASSPRSGPGYEQYF
cdr3_nt: TGTGCCAGCAGCCCACGATCCGGACCGGGCTACGAGCAGTACTTC

v_call: TRBV6-1
j_call: TRBJ1-2
d_call: .
clone_size: medium-sized
cdr3_aa: CASTGIGGYGYTF
cdr3_nt: TGTGCCAGCACCGGAATCGGGGGCTATGGCTACACCTTC

v_call: TRBV11-3
j_call: TRBJ2-2
d_call: TRBD2
clone_size: .
cdr3_aa: CASSPTSGRAAGELFF
cdr3_nt: TGTGCCAGCAGCCCCACTAGCGGGAGGGCCGCCGGGGAGCTGTTTTTT

v_call: TRBV20-1
j_call: TRBJ2-1
d_call: TRBD2
clone_size: .
cdr3_aa: CSASGLAGVDNEQFF
cdr3_nt: TGCAGTGCTTCCGGACTAGCGGGAGTCGACAATGAGCAGTTCTTC

v_call: TRBV20-1
j_call: TRBJ1-3
d_call: TRBD1
clone_size: many
cdr3_aa: CSARTGIDTIYF
cdr3_nt: TGCAGTGCTCGGACAGGGATTGACACCATATATTTT

v_call: TRBV6-1
j_call: TRBJ1-1
d_call: .
clone_size: few
cdr3_aa: CASKKSADEAFF
cdr3_nt: TGTGCCAGCAAGAAATCCGCAGATGAAGCTTTCTTT

v_call: TRBV5-1
j_call: TRBJ2-7
d_call: TRBD1
clone_size: few
cdr3_aa: CASSEGTGGYEQYF
cdr3_nt: TGCGCCAGCAGCGAAGGGACAGGGGGCTACGAGCAGTACTTC

v_call: TRBV11-2
j_call: TRBJ2-4
d_call: .
clone_size: many
cdr3_aa: CASSTGPNIQYF
cdr3_nt: TGTGCCAGCAGCACAGGGCCAAACATTCAGTACTTC

v_call: TRBV5-1
j_call: TRBJ2-7
d_call: TRBD1
clone_size: .
cdr3_aa: CASSLIGEIRGKTYEQYF
cdr3_nt: TGCGCCAGCAGCTTGATTGGAGAAATCAGGGGGAAGACCTACGAGCAGTACTTC

v_call: TRBV9
j_call: TRBJ2-3
d_call: .
clone_size: .
cdr3_aa: CASSVAPSRRPGDTQYF
cdr3_nt: TGTGCCAGCAGCGTCGCTCCTAGCCGGCGCCCAGGAGATACTCAGTATTTT

v_call: TRBV19
j_call: TRBJ1-2
d_call: .
clone_size: .
cdr3_aa: CASSAPMGDSYTF
cdr3_nt: TGTGCCAGTAGTGCACCTATGGGAGACTCCTACACCTTC

v_call: TRBV20-1
j_call: TRBJ2-7
d_call: .
clone_size: large
cdr3_aa: CSARDIVKLRGVKDYEQYF
cdr3_nt: TGCAGTGCTAGAGATATCGTAAAATTGAGGGGAGTAAAAGATTACGAGCAGTACTTC

v_call: TRBV20-1
j_call: TRBJ2-1
d_call: TRBD2
clone_size: many
cdr3_aa: CSAPRGSPYNEQFF
cdr3_nt: TGCAGTGCCCCGCGCGGGAGTCCCTACAATGAGCAGTTCTTC

v_call: TRBV12-3/TRBV12-4
j_call: TRBJ1-3
d_call: .
clone_size: many
cdr3_aa: CASSLGNSGNTIYF
cdr3_nt: TGTGCCAGCAGTTTAGGCAACTCTGGAAACACCATATATTTT

v_call: TRBV11-2
j_call: TRBJ2-3
d_call: .
clone_size: .
cdr3_aa: CASSFRGAPQYF
cdr3_nt: TGTGCCAGCAGCTTTAGGGGAGCCCCGCAGTATTTT

v_call: TRBV5-1
j_call: TRBJ2-1
d_call: TRBD1
clone_size: .
cdr3_aa: CASSLTGTGGWDEQFF
cdr3_nt: TGCGCCAGCAGCCTTACCGGGACAGGGGGCTGGGATGAGCAGTTCTTC

v_call: TRBV11-1
j_call: TRBJ2-1
d_call: .
clone_size: .
cdr3_aa: CASSLGAAAQFF
cdr3_nt: TGTGCCAGCAGCTTAGGCGCCGCGGCGCAGTTCTTC

v_call: TRBV7-2
j_call: TRBJ1-2
d_call: .
clone_size: .
cdr3_aa: CASSLQRPHGYTF
cdr3_nt: TGTGCCAGCAGCTTACAACGGCCACATGGCTACACCTTC

v_call: TRBV5-5
j_call: TRBJ2-1
d_call: TRBD2
clone_size: .
cdr3_aa: CASSTISGDSSYNEQFF
cdr3_nt: TGTGCCAGCAGCACGATAAGCGGGGATAGCTCCTACAATGAGCAGTTCTTC

v_call: TRBV20-1
j_call: TRBJ1-5
d_call: TRBD1
clone_size: medium-sized
cdr3_aa: CSATRGTGKQPQHF
cdr3_nt: TGCAGTGCCACACGCGGGACAGGGAAACAGCCCCAGCATTTT

v_call: TRBV20-1
j_call: TRBJ2-1
d_call: .
clone_size: many
cdr3_aa: CSASERNEQFF
cdr3_nt: TGCAGTGCTAGTGAGAGGAATGAGCAGTTCTTC

v_call: TRBV6-1
j_call: TRBJ2-7
d_call: .
clone_size: medium-sized
cdr3_aa: CASSTEGFYEQYF
cdr3_nt: TGTGCCAGCAGCACTGAGGGGTTCTACGAGCAGTACTTC

v_call: TRBV28
j_call: TRBJ1-3
d_call: .
clone_size: many
cdr3_aa: CASFRAGNTIYF
cdr3_nt: TGTGCCAGCTTCCGGGCAGGAAACACCATATATTTT

v_call: TRBV2
j_call: TRBJ2-7
d_call: .
clone_size: .
cdr3_aa: CASSPRGQTYEQYF
cdr3_nt: TGTGCCAGCAGCCCGCGGGGGCAAACCTACGAGCAGTACTTC

v_call: TRBV24-1
j_call: TRBJ2-3
d_call: .
clone_size: many
cdr3_aa: CATSDLNQRGDTQYF
cdr3_nt: TGTGCCACCAGTGATTTAAACCAAAGGGGGGATACGCAGTATTTT

v_call: TRBV30
j_call: TRBJ2-7
d_call: TRBD1
clone_size: .
cdr3_aa: CAWRGQGAYEQYF
cdr3_nt: TGTGCCTGGAGGGGACAGGGTGCCTACGAGCAGTACTTC

v_call: TRBV28
j_call: TRBJ1-2
d_call: TRBD1
clone_size: few
cdr3_aa: CASSVDRTGPYGYTF
cdr3_nt: TGTGCCAGCAGTGTGGACAGGACGGGCCCCTATGGCTACACCTTC

v_call: TRBV5-6
j_call: TRBJ1-5
d_call: .
clone_size: .
cdr3_aa: CASSSWRDRGQPQHF
cdr3_nt: TGTGCCAGCAGCTCTTGGCGGGATCGCGGACAGCCCCAGCATTTT

v_call: TRBV7-8
j_call: TRBJ2-1
d_call: TRBD2
clone_size: medium-sized
cdr3_aa: CASSLAGLAGGREQFF
cdr3_nt: TGTGCCAGCAGCTTAGCTGGGCTAGCGGGAGGGAGGGAGCAGTTCTTC

v_call: TRBV28
j_call: TRBJ1-6
d_call: .
clone_size: few
cdr3_aa: CASSFSGNSPLHF
cdr3_nt: TGTGCCAGCAGTTTCTCTGGGAATTCACCCCTCCACTTT

v_call: TRBV12-3/TRBV12-4
j_call: TRBJ2-1
d_call: .
clone_size: many
cdr3_aa: CASSKNPGRNNEQFF
cdr3_nt: TGTGCCAGCAGTAAGAACCCGGGACGAAACAATGAGCAGTTCTTC

v_call: TRBV30
j_call: TRBJ2-1
d_call: TRBD2
clone_size: medium-sized
cdr3_aa: CARGTSSYNEQFF
cdr3_nt: TGTGCTCGAGGGACTAGCTCCTACAATGAGCAGTTCTTC

v_call: TRBV7-7
j_call: TRBJ2-5
d_call: TRBD2
clone_size: .
cdr3_aa: CASSRGTSGSWETQYF
cdr3_nt: TGTGCTAGCAGCCGCGGGACTAGCGGGAGCTGGGAGACCCAGTACTTC

v_call: TRBV25-1
j_call: TRBJ1-1
d_call: .
clone_size: .
cdr3_aa: CASSESLTPFLTEAFF
cdr3_nt: TGTGCCAGCAGTGAATCCCTGACCCCCTTTCTAACTGAAGCTTTCTTT

v_call: TRBV30
j_call: TRBJ2-6
d_call: .
clone_size: .
cdr3_aa: CAWSVPGLGANVLTF
cdr3_nt: TGTGCCTGGAGTGTACCGGGGTTGGGGGCCAACGTCCTGACTTTC

v_call: TRBV28
j_call: TRBJ1-5
d_call: .
clone_size: .
cdr3_aa: CASSRAWRYSNQPQHF
cdr3_nt: TGTGCCAGCAGTAGGGCATGGCGATATAGCAATCAGCCCCAGCATTTT

v_call: TRBV19
j_call: TRBJ1-5
d_call: .
clone_size: few
cdr3_aa: CASNAVTHSNQPQHF
cdr3_nt: TGTGCCAGTAATGCAGTGACCCATAGCAATCAGCCCCAGCATTTT

v_call: TRBV4-1
j_call: TRBJ1-5
d_call: .
clone_size: .
cdr3_aa: CASSHPGRASNQPQHF
cdr3_nt: TGCGCCAGCAGCCATCCCGGGAGGGCTAGCAATCAGCCCCAGCATTTT

v_call: TRBV5-6
j_call: TRBJ2-2
d_call: TRBD2
clone_size: .
cdr3_aa: CASSPKVRRELTGELFF
cdr3_nt: TGTGCCAGCAGCCCGAAGGTTCGGCGGGAGCTCACCGGGGAGCTGTTTTTT

v_call: TRBV11-3
j_call: TRBJ1-2
d_call: TRBD1
clone_size: .
cdr3_aa: CASSPLTGDGYTF
cdr3_nt: TGTGCCAGCAGCCCCCTAACAGGGGACGGCTACACCTTC

v_call: TRBV20-1
j_call: TRBJ2-1
d_call: TRBD2
clone_size: many
cdr3_aa: CSAPRGSGRALYNEQFF
cdr3_nt: TGCAGTGCTCCCCGGGGTAGCGGGAGGGCCCTCTACAATGAGCAGTTCTTC

v_call: TRBV11-3
j_call: TRBJ2-2
d_call: TRBD1
clone_size: .
cdr3_aa: CASSSTGAGGRELFF
cdr3_nt: TGTGCCAGCAGCTCGACAGGGGCCGGGGGCCGGGAGCTGTTTTTT

v_call: TRBV29-1
j_call: TRBJ2-5
d_call: .
clone_size: many
cdr3_aa: CSVDSPGLDRETQYF
cdr3_nt: TGCAGCGTTGACTCTCCGGGACTGGACCGGGAGACCCAGTACTTC